Each of the 6 T cell receptor beta chains below was sequenced from the same sample in a study of CD8+ T cells in alopecia areata (dated by TCRdb to the late 2010s). The library was produced with the immunoSEQ multiplex PCR assay. To provide template for TCR sequencing, every sample had RNA extracted and reverse transcribed into cDNA. The table comes from immuneACCESS by way of TCRdb, which keeps in-frame sequences with V and J called. Part of the clones is missing from these tables; in studies checked, under half for an unresolved V gene and the rest for unknown reasons. This sample comprises 140,000 to 150,000 clones, around 50% of them detected only once. The top ten clones comprise around 6.6% of the sample. The sample's time point label, in plain terms: baseline before oral tofacitinib. Source: CD4+ T cells sorted from blood, taken at week 0. These receptors came from a human donor with alopecia areata.

This clone was counted a few times. The gene calls are TRBV10-3 and TRBJ2-1, with 13 bases identical to TRBD2. The germline CDR1 and CDR2 sequences are ENHRY and SYGVKD. The CDR3 is 15 amino acids. The junction had 6 bases not matched to a gene; V was cut back by 9 bases and J by 4 bases. In DNA, the CDR3 is TGTGCCATGGGACCGGGACTAGCGGGATACAATGAGCAGTTCTTC. It codes for CAMGPGLAGYNEQFF.

This clone was seen only a few times. The rearrangement uses TRBV29-1 and TRBJ1-2; D is uncertain. This CDR3 is built from 13 residues. CDR1 is SQVTM, CDR2 ANQGSEA, per germline. Deletions cut 6 bases from V and 7 bases from J, with 18 bases between. The DNA of the CDR3 is TGCAGCGTCGAAAACCTTAAATCGGGTGGCTACACCTTC. The encoded protein is CSVENLKSGGYTF.

This chain links TRBV29-1 with TRBJ1-2; tentatively, D is TRBD1 (5 bases). Germline V gives CDR1 SQVTM, CDR2 ANQGSEA. V lost 4 bases and J lost 6, with 15 bases in between. The CDR3 runs 13 residues. CDR3 DNA sequence: TGCAGCGTTGTGACGGGGACCTTTAATGGCTACACCTTC. Its translation is CSVVTGTFNGYTF.

The chain uses TRBV5-6 and TRBJ1-6; D gene ambiguous. Trimming took off 6 bases at V and 6 bases at J, with 16 bases between the two ends. CDR3 length equals 15 residues. Germline V lookup: CDR1 SGHDT, CDR2 YYEEEE. The CDR3 nucleotides read TGTGCCAGCACCCCTTCTGTTCGGGGTAATTCACCCCTCCACTTT. Translated, it gives CASTPSVRGNSPLHF. Drawing the rest from reference TRBV5-6 and TRBJ1-6, the complete variable domain is DAGVTQSPTHLIKTRGQQVTLRCSPKSGHDTVSWYQQALGQGPQFIFQYYEEEERQRGNFPDRFSGHQFPNYSSELNVNALLLGDSALYLCASTPSVRGNSPLHFGNGTRLTVT.

This clone was seen more than once but under ten times. The rearrangement joins TRBV6-5 to TRBJ2-1; D may match TRBD1 or TRBD2 (5 bases each). The CDR3 is made up of 14 amino acids. Per the germline V gene, CDR1 is MNHEY and CDR2 is SVGAGI. V was cut by 0 bases and J by 4 bases, with 7 bases left in between. CDR3 sequence (DNA): TGTGCCAGCAGTTACTCGGGGGAGTACAATGAGCAGTTCTTC. Encoded protein: CASSYSGEYNEQFF.

The gene calls are TRBV9 and TRBJ2-2; D gene uncertain. CDR1 and CDR2 (germline): SGDLS, YYNGEE. This CDR3 is 14 amino acids long. Trimming pared 0 bases from V and 3 bases from J, leaving 6 bases between. CDR3 region: CASSVAPDTGELFF. In DNA form, the CDR3 reads TGTGCCAGCAGCGTAGCGCCTGACACCGGGGAGCTGTTTTTT. The variable domain in full, with the rest retrieved from reference TRBV9 and TRBJ2-2, is DSGVTQTPKHLITATGQRVTLRCSPRSGDLSVYWYQQSLDQGLQFLIQYYNGEERAKGNILERFSAQQFPDLHSELNLSSLELGDSALYFCASSVAPDTGELFFGEGSRLTVL.